This T cell receptor beta chain was recorded in a study of T cell responses to AZD1222 COVID-19 vaccine. Assay used: immunoSEQ multiplex PCR; TCRdb lists only in-frame clones, some missing. The data show under 200,000 clones, roughly 90% seen once. The CDR3 extends over 15 amino acids. Unmatched junction bases numbered 2, after V lost 5 bases and J lost 3 bases. Germline V gene data show CDR1 as LGHNA and CDR2 as YNFKEQ. The TCR originated in an adult who received the AZD1222 COVID-19 vaccine. The sequenced sample was peripheral blood, obtained 28 days after the second AZD1222 dose. This chain uses TRBV4-2 with TRBJ2-2, with 11 nucleotides matching TRBD1. The CDR3 region is CASSSGQGDTGELFF. CDR3 DNA sequence: TGTGCCAGCAGCTCGGGACAGGGGGACACCGGGGAGCTGTTTTTT.